This TCR beta chain appears in the sequencing data of a study of cytomegalovirus exposure and HLA in healthy donors. Study-level background: About 83 million unique TCRs from HLA-typed donors made up an early data release. For the 300 to 450 genotyped donors, roughly 80% fell within the Caucasian-associated ancestry cluster. Study-level results: Listed as cytomegalovirus-associated were 164 TCR beta chains.

Use of 60 Vbeta and 13 Jbeta primers characterized the PCR. TCRdb keeps only in-frame clones here, not all; method: immunoSEQ multiplex PCR. The table lists 150,000 to 180,000 clones, 80% of them singletons. The V gene lost 4 bases and the J gene lost 3 bases, with 11 bases spanning the gap. This CDR3 region has 13 residues. The germline V gene has CDR1 SGHRS and CDR2 YFSETQ. The table lists this clone with a few counts. Its antigen is currently unknown. Material: PBMCs. The origin of this receptor is a woman aged 40 to 50 in good health and CMV-seropositive. V gene TRBV5-1 combines with J gene TRBJ2-7; D is undetermined. CDR3 nucleotide sequence: TGCGCCAGCAGCCGACAAGACAACTACGAGCAGTACTTC. Translating it yields CASSRQDNYEQYF.